This TCR beta chain appears in the sequencing data of a study of blood T cells in healthy people across ages. Study-level findings and limits: Long-lived donors exceeded aged donors in naive CD4+ cells and diversity. Diversity of TCR beta correlated strongly with naive T cell percentage. In the absence of known donor CMV status, changes in expanded clonotypes were possibly confounded.

Combining a sample-barcoded 5' primer with a J-beta primer mix, a second PCR ran for about 7 to 11 cycles. Sequencing yielded, for each sample, at least 3 million paired-end reads carrying CDR3. MiXCR was run by TCRdb on the 5' RACE reads, yielding one entry per CDR3 protein. Here the sample spans about 1,500,000 distinct CDR3 sequences, approximately 40% being singletons. Ten or more counts support this clonotype. Its specificity is not known. Per the germline V gene, CDR1 is SGHTA and CDR2 is FQGNSA. V shed 5 bases and J 10 bases; nucleotides not matched to a gene: 7. CDR3 length: 14 amino acids. The chain uses TRBV7-2 and TRBJ1-6; 8 bases align to TRBD1. This receptor was obtained from a young woman in good health. The specimen sequenced was blood. The CDR3, as DNA: TGTGCCAGCAGCCTGGGACAGGTTTACTCACCCCTCCACTTT. This gives the protein CASSLGQVYSPLHF.